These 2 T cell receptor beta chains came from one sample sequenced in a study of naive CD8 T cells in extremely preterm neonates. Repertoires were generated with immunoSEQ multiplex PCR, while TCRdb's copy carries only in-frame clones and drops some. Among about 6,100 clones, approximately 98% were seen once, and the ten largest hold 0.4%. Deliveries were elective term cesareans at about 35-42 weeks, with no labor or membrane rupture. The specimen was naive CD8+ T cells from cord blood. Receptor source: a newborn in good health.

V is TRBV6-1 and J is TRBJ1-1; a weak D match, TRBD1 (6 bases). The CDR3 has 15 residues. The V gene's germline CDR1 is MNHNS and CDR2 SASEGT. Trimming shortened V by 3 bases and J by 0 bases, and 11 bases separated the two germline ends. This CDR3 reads CASSELAGVNTEAFF. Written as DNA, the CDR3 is TGTGCCAGCAGTGAGTTGGCAGGGGTGAACACTGAAGCTTTCTTT.

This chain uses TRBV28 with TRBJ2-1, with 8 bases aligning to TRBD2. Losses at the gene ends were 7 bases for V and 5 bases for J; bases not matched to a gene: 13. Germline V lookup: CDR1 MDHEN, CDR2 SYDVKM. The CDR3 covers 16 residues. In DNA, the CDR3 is TGTGCCAGCACCCCAGGGGTAGCGGGAAAAGACAATGAGCAGTTCTTC. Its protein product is CASTPGVAGKDNEQFF. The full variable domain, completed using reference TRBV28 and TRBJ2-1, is DVKVTQSSRYLVKRTGEKVFLECVQDMDHENMFWYRQDPGLGLRLIYFSYDVKMKEKGDIPEGYSVSREKKERFSLILESASTNQTSMYLCASTPGVAGKDNEQFFGPGTRLTVL.